Presented here are 13 T cell receptor beta chains from one specimen sequenced in a study of shared clonotypes between healthy human individuals. Sequencing used immunoSEQ multiplex PCR; TCRdb keeps in-frame clones, though not all of them. Of 950,000 to 1,100,000 clones in the sample, approximately 78% are singletons; the top ten hold roughly 0.55%. The sample comprised memory CD4+ T cells from PBMCs. The subset was: CD45RA-negative fraction. Every receptor here comes from a man between 18 and 35 years old in good health. Some clones in this sample may be carry-over from other donors' samples.

The chain recombines TRBV7-9 with TRBJ2-3, with 13 bases identical to TRBD2. CDR1 is SEHNR, CDR2 FQNEAQ, per germline (reference sequence). J gave up 13 bases and V 7 bases, and 14 bases lay outside the gene matches. This CDR3 is 15 amino acids long. For the CDR3, the DNA is TGTGCCAGCACCATCTCGGGACTAGCGGGAACAAGGGAGTATTTT. Its protein product is CASTISGLAGTREYF.

This clone was counted once. The chain couples TRBV7-2 to TRBJ2-1; 7 bases are a match to TRBD2. Per germline, CDR1 SGHTA and CDR2 FQGNSA. J was trimmed by 9 bases and V by 5 bases; bases with no gene match: 10. This CDR3 spans 14 amino acids. CDR3 protein: CASSPRRTSGEQFF. DNA for the CDR3: TGTGCCAGCAGCCCCAGGCGGACTAGTGGTGAGCAGTTCTTC. Combining the CDR3 with reference TRBV7-2 and TRBJ2-1 gives the whole variable domain GAGVSQSPSNKVTEKGKDVELRCDPISGHTALYWYRQSLGQGLEFLIYFQGNSAPDKSGLPSDRFSAERTGGSVSTLTIQRTQQEDSAVYLCASSPRRTSGEQFFGPGTRLTVL.

The CDR3 region has the DNA TGTGCCAGTAGTATCACCGCTGCTAGCGGAGGGGAGCAGTACTTC. Its translation: CASSITAASGGEQYF. The gene calls are TRBV19 and TRBJ2-7; 7 bases agree with TRBD2. Germline assignment: CDR1 LNHDA and CDR2 SQIVND (reference sequence). The CDR3 extends over 15 amino acids. Germline trimming cut 3 bases from V and 7 bases from J; bases unmatched to any gene: 12.

The chain recombines TRBV4-2 with TRBJ1-4; 9 bases align to TRBD1. Per germline, CDR1 LGHNA and CDR2 YNFKEQ. V was clipped by 4 bases and J by 0 bases; unmatched bases: 9. The CDR3 runs 18 residues. CDR3 DNA: TGTGCCAGCAGCCCACGGACAGGGGCCCCCACAACTAATGAAAAACTGTTTTTT. Its translation: CASSPRTGAPTTNEKLFF.

V is TRBV6-6 and J is TRBJ1-3; perhaps TRBD1 as D (5 bases). The CDR3 runs 13 residues. Trimming left V 8 bases short and J 1 base short, with 9 bases between. Germline values: CDR1 MNHNY, CDR2 SVGAGI (reference sequence). CDR3 sequence (DNA): TGTGCCAGCGGGGGGTTTTCTGGAAACACCATATATTTT. This sequence encodes CASGGFSGNTIYF.

This sequence joins TRBV30 and TRBJ1-5; D perhaps matches TRBD1 (5 bases). Trimming shortened V by 1 base and J by 7 bases, and 11 bases separated the two germline ends. The CDR3 consists of 13 residues. Germline V gene sequence: CDR1 GTSNPN, CDR2 SVGIG (reference sequence). DNA of the CDR3: TGTGCCTGGAGTGAAGGGGTTAGGCAGCCCCAGCATTTT. It translates to CAWSEGVRQPQHF.

This chain joins TRBV27 and TRBJ1-4; a weak D match, TRBD1 (5 bases). Between the trimmed V and J ends, which lost 6 bases and 0 bases, there was a span of 8 bases. Germline CDR1 is MNHEY and CDR2 is SMNVEV (reference sequence). The CDR3 is made up of 14 amino acids. The CDR3 loop is CASRTDATNEKLFF. The DNA for the CDR3 is TGTGCCAGCAGGACAGATGCAACTAATGAAAAACTGTTTTTT.

The chain couples TRBV7-9 to TRBJ1-1, with TRBD1 identical over 8 bases. Germline lookup yields CDR1 SEHNR and CDR2 FQNEAQ (reference sequence). The ends lost 2 bases at V and 11 bases at J; junction bases unmatched: 10. The length of the CDR3 is 14 residues. As DNA, the CDR3 is TGTGCCAGCAGCTTATCGGGACAGGCCCATACGGCTTTCTTT. This codes for CASSLSGQAHTAFF.

In its sample, this clone was seen once. This chain connects TRBV28 to TRBJ1-2, with 10 bases fitting TRBD1. Looked up from germline, CDR1 is MDHEN and CDR2 is SYDVKM. CDR3 length: 16 amino acids. V trimming: 6 bases; J trimming: 3 bases; junction bases outside the gene matches: 10. DNA of the CDR3: TGTGCCAGCAGAGGAAGGGACAGGGGACCGTACTATGGCTACACCTTC. Translation: CASRGRDRGPYYGYTF.

This clone was counted at least ten times. The gene calls are TRBV9 and TRBJ2-5; D perhaps matches TRBD1 (5 bases). Germline lookup yields CDR1 SGDLS and CDR2 YYNGEE. This CDR3 has 15 amino acids. Trimming stripped 4 bases from V and 4 bases from J, with 17 bases between. The DNA of the CDR3 is TGTGCCAGCAGCCTGGGGCCCGCTCAACGAGAGACCCAGTACTTC. It specifies CASSLGPAQRETQYF.

This clone occurred once. This rearrangement joins TRBV7-8 to TRBJ1-2; perhaps TRBD1 as D (5 bases). Trimming took off 6 bases at V and 4 bases at J, with 9 bases between the two ends. Germline-derived CDR1 and CDR2 are SGHVS and FQNEAQ. The CDR3 runs 12 residues. The CDR3 DNA follows: TGTGCCAGCAGTGACAGCCTCTATGGCTACACCTTC. Translated, it gives CASSDSLYGYTF. Together with reference TRBV7-8 and TRBJ1-2, the CDR3 gives the full variable domain: GAGVSQSPRYKVAKRGQDVALRCDPISGHVSLFWYQQALGQGPEFLTYFQNEAQLDKSGLPSDRFFAERPEGSVSTLKIQRTQQEDSAVYLCASSDSLYGYTFGSGTRLTVV.

The genes are TRBV7-8 and TRBJ1-1; D gene unclear. The CDR3 contains 14 residues. Germline assignment: CDR1 SGHVS and CDR2 FQNEAQ. V was shortened by 1 base and J by 1 base, with 7 bases between the two germline ends. The chain's CDR3 is CASSLGVRNTEAFF. In nucleotides, the CDR3 is TGTGCCAGCAGCTTAGGTGTTAGGAACACTGAAGCTTTCTTT.

The chain links TRBV5-1 to TRBJ1-1; D perhaps matches TRBD1 (6 bases). Germline lookup yields CDR1 SGHRS and CDR2 YFSETQ. CDR3 length equals 14 residues. Between the trimmed V and J ends, which lost 4 bases and 4 bases, there was a span of 14 bases. The CDR3 sequence is CASSPGGGATEAFF. In DNA form, the CDR3 reads TGCGCCAGCAGCCCGGGCGGGGGGGCCACTGAAGCTTTCTTT.